This T cell receptor (beta chain) was documented in a study of T cell repertoires in cytomegalovirus infection. Study overall: Based on public TCR beta signatures, there were indications of CMV infection and of a matching HLA type. Overall study results and limits: In two of eight donors, the top clonotype was HLA-C-restricted CMV-specific.

There are many counts of this clonotype. Its specificity is unknown. Trimming cost V 6 bases and J 3 bases, with 23 bases left between them. CDR3 length equals 17 residues. Germline V lookup: CDR1 LGHNT, CDR2 FRNRAP. TCRdb reprocessed the reads via MiXCR and lists one record per CDR3 protein. The sample lists around 300,000 distinct CDR3 sequences; approximately 22% were seen once. This chain joins TRBV12-5 and TRBJ2-5; D gene ambiguous. The clonotype comes from a human donor in good health (CMV status not recorded). Some clones in this sample may be carry-over from other donors' samples. Sequenced here: cultured PBMCs, sampled from culture after CMV antigen stimulation. The CDR3 spells CASGRSRASGVEETQYF. The CDR3 coding sequence is TGTGCTAGTGGCCGCAGTCGGGCTTCCGGAGTGGAAGAGACCCAGTACTTC.